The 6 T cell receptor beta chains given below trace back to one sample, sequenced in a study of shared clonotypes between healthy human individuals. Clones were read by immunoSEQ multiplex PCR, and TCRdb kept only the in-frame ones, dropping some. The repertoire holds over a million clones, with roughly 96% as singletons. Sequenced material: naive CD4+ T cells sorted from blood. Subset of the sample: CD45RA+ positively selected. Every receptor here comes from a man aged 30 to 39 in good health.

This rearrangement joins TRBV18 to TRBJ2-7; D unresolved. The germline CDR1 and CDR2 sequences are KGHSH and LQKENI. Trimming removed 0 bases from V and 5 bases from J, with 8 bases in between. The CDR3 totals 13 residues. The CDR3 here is CASSPPGTNEQYF. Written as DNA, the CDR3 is TGTGCCAGCTCACCACCGGGAACGAACGAGCAGTACTTC. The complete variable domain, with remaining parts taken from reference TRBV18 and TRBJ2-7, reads NAGVMQNPRHLVRRRGQEARLRCSPMKGHSHVYWYRQLPEEGLKFMVYLQKENIIDESGMPKERFSAEFPKEGPSILRIQQVVRGDSAAYFCASSPPGTNEQYFGPGTRLTVT.

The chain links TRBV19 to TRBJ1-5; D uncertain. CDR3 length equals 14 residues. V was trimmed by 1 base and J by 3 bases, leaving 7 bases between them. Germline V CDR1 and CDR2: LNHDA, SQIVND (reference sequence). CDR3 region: CASSIGANNQPQHF. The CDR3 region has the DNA TGTGCCAGTAGTATAGGTGCGAACAATCAGCCCCAGCATTTT.

This CDR3 is CASSPPGRATNEKLFF. DNA for the CDR3: TGCGCCAGCAGCCCCCCGGGGAGGGCAACTAATGAAAAACTGTTTTTT. The chain recombines TRBV5-1 with TRBJ1-4; no reliable D call. Germline-derived CDR1 and CDR2 are SGHRS and YFSETQ. V lost 4 bases, J lost 0 bases, and 13 bases lay in between. This CDR3 region has 16 residues. Filled out from reference TRBV5-1 and TRBJ1-4, the complete variable domain reads KAGVTQTPRYLIKTRGQQVTLSCSPISGHRSVSWYQQTPGQGLQFLFEYFSETQRNKGNFPGRFSGRQFSNSRSEMNVSTLELGDSALYLCASSPPGRATNEKLFFGSGTQLSVL.

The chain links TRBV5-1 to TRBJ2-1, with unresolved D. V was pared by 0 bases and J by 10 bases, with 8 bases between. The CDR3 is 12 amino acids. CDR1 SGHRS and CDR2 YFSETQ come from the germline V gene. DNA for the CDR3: TGCGCCAGCAGCTTGGCCAACTTCGAGCAGTTCTTC. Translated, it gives CASSLANFEQFF.

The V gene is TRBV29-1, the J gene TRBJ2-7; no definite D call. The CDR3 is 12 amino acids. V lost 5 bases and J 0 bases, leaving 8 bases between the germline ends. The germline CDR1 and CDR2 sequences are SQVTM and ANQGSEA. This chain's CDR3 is CSVFYGSYEQYF. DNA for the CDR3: TGCAGCGTTTTTTACGGCTCCTACGAGCAGTACTTC.

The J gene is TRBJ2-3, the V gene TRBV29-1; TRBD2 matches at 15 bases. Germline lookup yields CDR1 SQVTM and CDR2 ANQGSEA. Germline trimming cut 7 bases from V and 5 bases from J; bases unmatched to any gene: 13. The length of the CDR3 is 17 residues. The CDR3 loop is CSAYPGTSGRRGDTQYF. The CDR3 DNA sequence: TGCAGCGCCTATCCCGGGACTAGCGGGAGGCGGGGAGATACGCAGTATTTT.